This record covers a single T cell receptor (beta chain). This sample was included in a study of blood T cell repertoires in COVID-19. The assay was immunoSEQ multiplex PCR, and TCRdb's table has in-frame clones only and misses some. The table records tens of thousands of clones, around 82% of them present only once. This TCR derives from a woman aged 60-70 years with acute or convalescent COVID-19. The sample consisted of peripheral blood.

The CDR3 DNA reads TGTGCCAGCAGCTTAGGGACAGACCTTTCCTACGAGCAGTACTTC. This translates into CASSLGTDLSYEQYF. The rearrangement links TRBV11-3 to TRBJ2-7, with TRBD1 as a possible D gene (6 bases). V was shortened by 1 base and J by 1 base, with 11 bases between the two germline ends. The CDR3 runs to 15 residues. Germline assignment: CDR1 SGHNT and CDR2 YENEEA.